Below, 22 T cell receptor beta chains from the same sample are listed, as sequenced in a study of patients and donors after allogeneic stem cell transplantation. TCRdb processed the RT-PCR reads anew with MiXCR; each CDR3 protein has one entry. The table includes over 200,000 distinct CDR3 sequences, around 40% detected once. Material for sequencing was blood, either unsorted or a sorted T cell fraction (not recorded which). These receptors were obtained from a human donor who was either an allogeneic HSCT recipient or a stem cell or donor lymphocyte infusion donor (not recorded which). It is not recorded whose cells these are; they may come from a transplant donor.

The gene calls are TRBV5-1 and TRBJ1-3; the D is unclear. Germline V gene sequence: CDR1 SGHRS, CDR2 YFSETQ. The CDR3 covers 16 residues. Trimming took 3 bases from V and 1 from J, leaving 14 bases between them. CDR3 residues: CASSWGPPESGNTIYF. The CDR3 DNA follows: TGCGCCAGCAGCTGGGGTCCCCCGGAATCTGGAAACACCATATATTTT.

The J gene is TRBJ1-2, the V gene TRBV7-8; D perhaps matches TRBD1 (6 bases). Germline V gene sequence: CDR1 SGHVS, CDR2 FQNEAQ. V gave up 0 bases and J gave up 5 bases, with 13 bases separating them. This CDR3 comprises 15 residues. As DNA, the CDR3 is TGTGCCAGCAGCTTAGCCGGCAGGGGAGAGTATGGCTACACCTTC. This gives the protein CASSLAGRGEYGYTF.

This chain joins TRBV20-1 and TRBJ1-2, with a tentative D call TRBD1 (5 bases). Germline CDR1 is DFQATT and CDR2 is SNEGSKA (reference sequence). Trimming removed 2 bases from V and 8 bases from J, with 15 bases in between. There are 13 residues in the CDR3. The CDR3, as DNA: TGCAGTGCTAGAAAGGCCACCAAGGGGGGCTACACCTTC. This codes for CSARKATKGGYTF.

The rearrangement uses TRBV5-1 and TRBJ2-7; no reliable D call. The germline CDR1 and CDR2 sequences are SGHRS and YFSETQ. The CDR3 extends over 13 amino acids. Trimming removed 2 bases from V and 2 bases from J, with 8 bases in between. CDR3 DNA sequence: TGCGCCAGCAGCTTTAATCCACCCTACGAGCAGTACTTC. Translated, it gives CASSFNPPYEQYF. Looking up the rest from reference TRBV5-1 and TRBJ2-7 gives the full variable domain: KAGVTQTPRYLIKTRGQQVTLSCSPISGHRSVSWYQQTPGQGLQFLFEYFSETQRNKGNFPGRFSGRQFSNSRSEMNVSTLELGDSALYLCASSFNPPYEQYFGPGTRLTVT.

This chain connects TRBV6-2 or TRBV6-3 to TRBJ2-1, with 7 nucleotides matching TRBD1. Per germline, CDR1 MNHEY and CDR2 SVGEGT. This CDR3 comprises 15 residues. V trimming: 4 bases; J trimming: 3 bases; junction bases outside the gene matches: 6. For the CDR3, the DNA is TGTGCCAGCAGTTTCCGGGACAGCGACTACAATGAGCAGTTCTTC. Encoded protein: CASSFRDSDYNEQFF.

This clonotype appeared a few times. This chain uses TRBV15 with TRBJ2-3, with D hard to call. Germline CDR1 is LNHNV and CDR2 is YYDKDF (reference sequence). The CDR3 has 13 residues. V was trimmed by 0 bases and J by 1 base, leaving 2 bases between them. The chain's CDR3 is CATSRDGTDTQYF. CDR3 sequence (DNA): TGTGCCACCAGCAGAGACGGCACAGATACGCAGTATTTT. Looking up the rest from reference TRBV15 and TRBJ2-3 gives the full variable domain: DAMVIQNPRYQVTQFGKPVTLSCSQTLNHNVMYWYQQKSSQAPKLLFHYYDKDFNNEADTPDNFQSRRPNTSFCFLDIRSPGLGDTAMYLCATSRDGTDTQYFGPGTRLTVL.

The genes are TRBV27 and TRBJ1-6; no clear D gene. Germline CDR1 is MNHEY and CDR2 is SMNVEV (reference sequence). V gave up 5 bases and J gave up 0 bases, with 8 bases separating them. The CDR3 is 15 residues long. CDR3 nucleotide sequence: TGTGCCAGCAGTCCTGGGAGCTCCTATAATTCACCCCTCCACTTT. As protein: CASSPGSSYNSPLHF.

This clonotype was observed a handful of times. The CDR3 region has the DNA TGTGCCAGCAGTGGAGGGGGGGAGGGACAGCAGTTCTTC. Protein sequence: CASSGGGEGQQFF. The chain couples TRBV25-1 to TRBJ2-1, with D possibly TRBD2 on 7 matching bases. V lost 4 bases, J lost 11 bases, and 15 bases lay in between. CDR3 length equals 13 residues. The germline gives CDR1 MGHDK, CDR2 SYGVNS.

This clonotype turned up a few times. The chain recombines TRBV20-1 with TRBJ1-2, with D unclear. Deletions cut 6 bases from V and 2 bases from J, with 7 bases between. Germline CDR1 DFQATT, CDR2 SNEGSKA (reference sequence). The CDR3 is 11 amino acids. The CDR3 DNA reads TGCAGTGCCCAGCAAAACTATGGCTACACCTTC. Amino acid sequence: CSAQQNYGYTF.

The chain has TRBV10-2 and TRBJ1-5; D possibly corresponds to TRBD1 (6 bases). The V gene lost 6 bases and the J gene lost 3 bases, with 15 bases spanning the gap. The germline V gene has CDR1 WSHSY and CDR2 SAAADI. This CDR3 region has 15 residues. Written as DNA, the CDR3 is TGCGCCAGCAGCCCCCTGGACAGTAACAATCAGCCCCAGCATTTT. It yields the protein CASSPLDSNNQPQHF.

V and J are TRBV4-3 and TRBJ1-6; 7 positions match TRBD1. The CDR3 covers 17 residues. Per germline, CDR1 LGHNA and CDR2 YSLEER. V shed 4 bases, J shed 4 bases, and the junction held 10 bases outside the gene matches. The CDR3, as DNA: TGCGCCAGCAGCCGTGTTAGGGCAGGGGGTTATAATTCACCCCTCCACTTT. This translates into CASSRVRAGGYNSPLHF.

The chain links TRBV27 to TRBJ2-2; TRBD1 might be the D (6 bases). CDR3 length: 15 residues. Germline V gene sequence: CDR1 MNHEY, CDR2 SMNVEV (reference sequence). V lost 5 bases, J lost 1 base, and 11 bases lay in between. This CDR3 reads CASSQPTGNTGELFF. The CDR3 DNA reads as TGTGCCAGCAGTCAACCGACAGGGAACACCGGGGAGCTGTTTTTT.

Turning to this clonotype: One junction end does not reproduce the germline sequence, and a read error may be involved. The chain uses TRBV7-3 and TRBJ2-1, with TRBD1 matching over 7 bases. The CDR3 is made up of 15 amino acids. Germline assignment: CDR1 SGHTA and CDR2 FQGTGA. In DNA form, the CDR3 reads TGTGCCGGCAGCTTAAGGACAGGACAATACAATGAGCAGTTCTTC. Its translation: CAGSLRTGQYNEQFF.

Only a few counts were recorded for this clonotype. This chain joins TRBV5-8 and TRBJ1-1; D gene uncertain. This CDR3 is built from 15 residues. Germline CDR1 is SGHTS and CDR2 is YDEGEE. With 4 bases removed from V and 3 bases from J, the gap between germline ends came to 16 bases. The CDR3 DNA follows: TGTGCCAGCAGCAATATGCGGGGATGGGACACTGAAGCTTTCTTT. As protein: CASSNMRGWDTEAFF.

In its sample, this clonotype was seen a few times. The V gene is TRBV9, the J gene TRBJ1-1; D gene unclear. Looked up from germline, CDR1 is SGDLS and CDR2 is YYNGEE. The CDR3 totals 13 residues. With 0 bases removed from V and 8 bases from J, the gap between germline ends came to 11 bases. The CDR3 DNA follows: TGTGCCAGCAGCGTAGAGGTTGTCGGAGAAGCTTTCTTT. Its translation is CASSVEVVGEAFF.

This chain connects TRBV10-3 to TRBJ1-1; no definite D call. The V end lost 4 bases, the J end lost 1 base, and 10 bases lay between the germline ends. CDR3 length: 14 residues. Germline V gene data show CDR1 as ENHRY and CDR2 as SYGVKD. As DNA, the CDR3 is TGTGCCATCAGTGGGACTGCCGAGAACACTGAAGCTTTCTTT. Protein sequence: CAISGTAENTEAFF.

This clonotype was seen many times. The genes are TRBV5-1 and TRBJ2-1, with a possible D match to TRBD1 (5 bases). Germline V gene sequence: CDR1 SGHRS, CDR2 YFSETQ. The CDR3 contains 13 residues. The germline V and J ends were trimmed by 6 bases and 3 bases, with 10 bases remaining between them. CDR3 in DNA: TGCGCCAGCAAGCCGACAGACTACAATGAGCAGTTCTTC. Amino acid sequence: CASKPTDYNEQFF.

The CDR3, as DNA: TGTGCCAGCAGCTTAGTAGCAGGGATCTCGAGTTCACCCCTCCACTTT. It translates to CASSLVAGISSSPLHF. The chain couples TRBV7-8 to TRBJ1-6; weak D call: TRBD1 (5 bases). The V gene lost 1 base and the J gene lost 9 bases, with 16 bases spanning the gap. This CDR3 is built from 16 residues. Germline CDR1 is SGHVS and CDR2 is FQNEAQ.

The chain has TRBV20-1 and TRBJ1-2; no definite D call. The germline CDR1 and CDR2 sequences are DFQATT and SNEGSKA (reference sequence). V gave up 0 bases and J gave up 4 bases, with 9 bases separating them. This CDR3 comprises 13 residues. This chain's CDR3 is CSARDRKAYGYTF. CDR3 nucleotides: TGCAGTGCTAGAGATAGGAAGGCCTATGGCTACACCTTC.

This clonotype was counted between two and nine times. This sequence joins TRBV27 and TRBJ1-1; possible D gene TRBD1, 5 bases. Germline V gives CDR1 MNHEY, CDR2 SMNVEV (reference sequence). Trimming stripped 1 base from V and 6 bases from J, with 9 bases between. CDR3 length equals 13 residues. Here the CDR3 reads CASSLWPGAEAFF. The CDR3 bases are TGTGCCAGCAGTTTATGGCCGGGGGCTGAAGCTTTCTTT.

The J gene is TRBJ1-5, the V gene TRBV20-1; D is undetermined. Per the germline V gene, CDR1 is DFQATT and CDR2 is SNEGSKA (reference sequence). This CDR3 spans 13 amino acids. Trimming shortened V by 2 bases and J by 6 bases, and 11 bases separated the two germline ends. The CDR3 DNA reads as TGCAGTGCTAGACAACAGAATTCTCAGCCCCAGCATTTT. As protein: CSARQQNSQPQHF.

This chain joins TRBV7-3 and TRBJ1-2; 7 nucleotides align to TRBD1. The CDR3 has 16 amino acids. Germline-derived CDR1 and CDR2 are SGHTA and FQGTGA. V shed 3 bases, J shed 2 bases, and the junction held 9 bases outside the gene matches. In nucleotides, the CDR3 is TGTGCCAGCAGCTTCGGGACAGCCGGGGCCAACTATGGCTACACCTTC. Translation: CASSFGTAGANYGYTF. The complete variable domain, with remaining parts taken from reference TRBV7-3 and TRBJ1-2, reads GAGVSQTPSNKVTEKGKYVELRCDPISGHTALYWYRQSLGQGPEFLIYFQGTGAADDSGLPNDRFFAVRPEGSVSTLKIQRTERGDSAVYLCASSFGTAGANYGYTFGSGTRLTVV.